A single sample gave rise to the 21 T cell receptor beta chains below, sequenced in a study of shared clonotypes between healthy human individuals. TCRdb's copy holds only in-frame clones and misses some; the assay was immunoSEQ multiplex PCR. Of some 2.1 million clones in the sample, about 94% were seen once. Naive CD8 cells comprised CD45RO-negative, CCR7-positively selected cells, excluding terminally differentiated effector memory CD45RA+ cells. Sequencing was done on a sample of naive CD8+ T cells sorted from blood. The receptors originated from a man aged 18 to 30 in good health.

The chain recombines TRBV29-1 with TRBJ2-1; D is possibly TRBD2 (5 bases). The germline V gene has CDR1 SQVTM and CDR2 ANQGSEA. CDR3 length equals 14 residues. Trimming removed 3 bases from V and 8 bases from J, with 17 bases in between. The CDR3 nucleotides read TGCAGCGTTGAGATGGCTAGCTCAGTCCATGAGCAGTTCTTC. Amino acid sequence: CSVEMASSVHEQFF.

This chain links TRBV14 with TRBJ2-7, with a possible D match to TRBD2 (6 bases). Trimming removed 3 bases from V and 4 bases from J, with 10 bases in between. Germline V gene lookup returns CDR1 SGHDN and CDR2 FVKESK. The CDR3 has 13 residues. DNA for the CDR3: TGTGCCAGCAGCCAGGCGGGGTGGTACGAGCAGTACTTC. It specifies CASSQAGWYEQYF.

V is TRBV21-1 and J is TRBJ2-4. TRBV21-1 is classified as a pseudogene. The CDR3 spans 14 residues. The CDR3 here is CASGHSAAKNIQYF. CDR3 DNA sequence: TGTGCCAGCGGTCACAGCGCGGCCAAAAACATTCAGTACTTC.

CDR3 nucleotide sequence: TGTGCCAGCAGCGCCGGGCCCTCGAACACCGGGGAGCTGTTTTTT. It yields the protein CASSAGPSNTGELFF. The chain uses TRBV9 and TRBJ2-2; no clear D gene. V was cut by 3 bases and J by 0 bases, with 9 bases left in between. In germline, CDR1 is SGDLS, CDR2 YYNGEE. The CDR3 loop spans 15 amino acids.

V is TRBV19 and J is TRBJ2-2; D could derive from TRBD1 or TRBD2 (5 bases each). The CDR3 consists of 14 residues. Per the germline V gene, CDR1 is LNHDA and CDR2 is SQIVND (reference sequence). V was clipped by 2 bases and J by 3 bases, with 7 bases between them. The CDR3 here is CASSIMGDTGELFF. CDR3 bases: TGTGCCAGTAGTATAATGGGGGACACCGGGGAGCTGTTTTTT.

This clone was seen just once. The rearrangement uses TRBV30 and TRBJ2-7; maybe TRBD1 (5 bases). The germline V gene has CDR1 GTSNPN and CDR2 SVGIG (reference sequence). The CDR3 extends over 13 amino acids. Trimming shortened V by 2 bases and J by 4 bases, and 12 bases separated the two germline ends. The CDR3 DNA reads as TGTGCCTGGAGTATTGACAGTCCATACGAGCAGTACTTC. As protein: CAWSIDSPYEQYF.

This clone has just one count. The gene calls are TRBV6-5 and TRBJ2-7; no firm D call. Germline V gene data show CDR1 as MNHEY and CDR2 as SVGAGI. V was cut by 0 bases and J by 4 bases, with 10 bases left in between. The CDR3 spans 14 residues. Written as DNA, the CDR3 is TGTGCCAGCAGTTACTCGGACGCCGGATACGAGCAGTACTTC. It is translated as CASSYSDAGYEQYF.

Points on this clone: Other DNA sequences from this sample encode an identical CDR3 as well. The chain combines TRBV18 with TRBJ2-7; TRBD1 matches at 7 bases. Germline-derived CDR1 and CDR2 are KGHSH and LQKENI. The CDR3 length is 13 residues. J gave up 3 bases and V 1 base, and 0 bases lay outside the gene matches. The DNA for the CDR3 is TGTGCCAGCTCACCACGGGACAGCTACGAGCAGTACTTC. Its protein is CASSPRDSYEQYF.

The V call is TRBV7-9, the J call TRBJ2-1, with 7 bases lining up with TRBD2. After removal of 8 bases from V and 5 bases from J, the junction contained 15 bases not matched to a gene. Germline values: CDR1 SEHNR, CDR2 FQNEAQ (reference sequence). This CDR3 has 16 residues. The CDR3: CASPPSGGGDHNEQFF. The DNA for the CDR3 is TGTGCCAGCCCACCTAGCGGTGGCGGAGACCACAATGAGCAGTTCTTC.

This rearrangement joins TRBV29-1 to TRBJ1-1; a possible D gene is TRBD1 (6 bases). CDR1 SQVTM and CDR2 ANQGSEA come from the germline V gene. Trimming took off 3 bases at V and 2 bases at J, with 13 bases between the two ends. This CDR3 spans 14 amino acids. This chain's CDR3 is CSVDRGGGNTEAFF. The CDR3 nucleotides read TGCAGCGTTGATCGGGGAGGGGGAAACACTGAAGCTTTCTTT.

This chain links TRBV19 with TRBJ1-2; D is undetermined. The CDR3 consists of 15 residues. Germline V gene sequence: CDR1 LNHDA, CDR2 SQIVND (reference sequence). V was cut by 3 bases and J by 0 bases, with 11 bases left in between. CDR3 sequence (DNA): TGTGCCAGTAGTATCGAGGCAAGTGCTAACTATGGCTACACCTTC. Residues: CASSIEASANYGYTF.

This chain links TRBV6-4 with TRBJ2-5, with D possibly matching TRBD2 (6 bases). CDR3 length equals 12 residues. V was pared by 10 bases and J by 1 base, with 10 bases between. In germline, CDR1 is MRHNA, CDR2 SNTAGT. The CDR3 here is CAIRDSQETQYF. The CDR3 DNA sequence: TGTGCCATTCGGGACTCCCAAGAGACCCAGTACTTC.

The chain combines TRBV27 with TRBJ2-2, with TRBD2 matching 8 bases. This CDR3 spans 17 amino acids. In germline, CDR1 is MNHEY, CDR2 SMNVEV (reference sequence). V was pared by 5 bases and J by 6 bases, with 14 bases of the junction left unmatched. Here the CDR3 reads CASSPQSTSAVSGELFF. The CDR3 nucleotides are TGTGCCAGCAGTCCCCAATCGACTAGCGCCGTCTCCGGGGAGCTGTTTTTT.

The V gene is TRBV7-9, the J gene TRBJ2-7, with D possibly TRBD2 on 7 matching bases. This CDR3 region has 14 residues. From germline, CDR1 is SEHNR and CDR2 FQNEAQ (reference sequence). Trimming removed 1 base at V and 6 bases at J, with 13 bases between. The CDR3 sequence is CASSLVNREGEQYF. CDR3 DNA: TGTGCCAGCAGCTTAGTTAACAGGGAGGGCGAGCAGTACTTC.

The rearrangement uses TRBV27 and TRBJ2-3, with a weak D call TRBD1 (6 bases). The CDR3 sequence is 15 residues long. Germline CDR1 reads MNHEY; CDR2 reads SMNVEV (reference sequence). Trimming removed 3 bases from V and 5 bases from J, with 15 bases in between. CDR3 bases: TGTGCCAGCAGTTTGAACAGGGTCTTAGGAGATACGCAGTATTTT. Translated: CASSLNRVLGDTQYF.

The chain is built from TRBV19 and TRBJ2-7; D uncertain. The V end lost 4 bases, the J end lost 2 bases, and 9 bases lay between the germline ends. Germline V gene lookup returns CDR1 LNHDA and CDR2 SQIVND (reference sequence). CDR3 length equals 13 residues. The CDR3 sequence is CASSNKAPYEQYF. The CDR3 DNA sequence: TGTGCCAGTAGTAACAAGGCCCCCTACGAGCAGTACTTC.

As to this clone: Germline and junction disagree at one end, which may indicate a read error. The V call is TRBV7-7, the J call TRBJ2-1; a possible D gene is TRBD1 (6 bases). CDR3 length: 15 residues. Germline CDR1 and CDR2: SSHAT and FNYEAQ (reference sequence). CDR3 DNA: TGTGCTAGCAGCTTAACTCCAGGGGTGTACAATGAGCAGTTCTTC. Encoded protein: CASSLTPGVYNEQFF.

V gene TRBV20-1 combines with J gene TRBJ1-1; D remains ambiguous. Per germline, CDR1 DFQATT and CDR2 SNEGSKA (reference sequence). V lost 2 bases and J 8 bases, leaving 9 bases between the germline ends. The CDR3 extends over 11 amino acids. The CDR3 is CSARHDREAFF. CDR3 nucleotides: TGCAGTGCTAGACACGACCGCGAAGCTTTCTTT.

The genes are TRBV11-2 and TRBJ2-7; D is unclear. Trimming shortened V by 4 bases and J by 4 bases, and 14 bases separated the two germline ends. CDR3 length: 14 residues. CDR1 is SGHAT, CDR2 FQNNGV, per germline. This CDR3 reads CASSSRLLPYEQYF. The CDR3 DNA sequence: TGTGCCAGCAGCTCGCGGTTACTGCCTTACGAGCAGTACTTC.

The chain employs TRBV2 and TRBJ2-7; D gene unclear. V was clipped by 3 bases and J by 7 bases, with 16 bases between them. Per germline, CDR1 SNHLY and CDR2 FYNNEI. This CDR3 has 14 residues. CDR3 DNA: TGTGCCAGCAGTGATGTGACTCCGTCCGGAGAGCAGTACTTC. Translated, it gives CASSDVTPSGEQYF. The full variable domain, rest sourced from reference TRBV2 and TRBJ2-7, is EPEVTQTPSHQVTQMGQEVILRCVPISNHLYFYWYRQILGQKVEFLVSFYNNEISEKSEIFDDQFSVERPDGSNFTLKIRSTKLEDSAMYFCASSDVTPSGEQYFGPGTRLTVT.

Notes on this clone: The same CDR3 is also encoded by other DNA sequences in this sample. The chain joins TRBV9 to TRBJ2-3; D is unclear. The CDR3 has 12 residues. V lost 5 bases and J 0 bases, leaving 4 bases between the germline ends. Germline-derived CDR1 and CDR2 are SGDLS and YYNGEE. The CDR3 spells CASSSSTDTQYF. CDR3 in DNA: TGTGCCAGCAGTTCTAGCACAGATACGCAGTATTTT.